Each of the 8 T cell receptor beta chains below was sequenced from the same sample in a study of cytotoxic CD8 clonotypes in ibrutinib-treated CLL. The table came from immunoSEQ multiplex PCR; TCRdb's copy has only in-frame clones and leaves some out. There are fewer than 150,000 clones in the sample; around 84% occur only once, and 2.5% to 3.5% lies in the top ten. Specimen: PBMCs, collected after 24 months of ibrutinib treatment. The receptors originated from a human donor with chronic lymphocytic leukemia.

The chain recombines TRBV11-1 with TRBJ1-5, with D unclear. Germline V gives CDR1 SGHAT, CDR2 FQDESV (reference sequence). Deletions cut 1 base from V and 0 bases from J, with 7 bases between. This CDR3 region has 15 residues. CDR3 sequence: CASSLGAGSNQPQHF. CDR3 nucleotides: TGTGCCAGCAGCTTAGGGGCAGGTAGCAATCAGCCCCAGCATTTT.

The CDR3: CATSQGQGTGANVLTF. CDR3 DNA: TGTGCCACCAGCCAGGGACAGGGAACTGGGGCCAACGTCCTGACTTTC. J is TRBJ2-6 and V is TRBV15; 9 bases match TRBD1. The CDR3 contains 16 residues. In germline, CDR1 is LNHNV, CDR2 YYDKDF (reference sequence). Trimming took 5 bases from V and 2 from J; bases not matched to a gene: 4. The variable domain in full, completed from reference TRBV15 and TRBJ2-6, reads DAMVIQNPRYQVTQFGKPVTLSCSQTLNHNVMYWYQQKSSQAPKLLFHYYDKDFNNEADTPDNFQSRRPNTSFCFLDIRSPGLGDTAMYLCATSQGQGTGANVLTFGAGSRLTVL.

The chain uses TRBV30 and TRBJ2-3, with a tentative D call TRBD2 (5 bases). Germline V gene sequence: CDR1 GTSNPN, CDR2 SVGIG (reference sequence). The CDR3 totals 14 residues. V was trimmed by 0 bases and J by 1 base, leaving 8 bases between them. CDR3: CAWSVGSGTDTQYF. The CDR3 nucleotides are TGTGCCTGGAGTGTAGGTAGCGGCACAGATACGCAGTATTTT.

The V and J genes are TRBV18 and TRBJ2-7, with D unclear. The CDR3 runs 12 residues. V was clipped by 3 bases and J by 4 bases, with 7 bases between them. Germline assignment: CDR1 KGHSH and CDR2 LQKENI. CDR3 sequence (DNA): TGTGCCAGCTCACCCCGATTATACGAGCAGTACTTC. Translated: CASSPRLYEQYF.

The rearrangement links TRBV27 to TRBJ1-5, with D perhaps matching TRBD1 (5 bases). V was pared by 5 bases and J by 0 bases, with 14 bases between. Germline loops: CDR1 MNHEY, CDR2 SMNVEV (reference sequence). There are 16 residues in the CDR3. CDR3 bases: TGTGCCAGCAGTAAAAGACAGTTGCATAGCAATCAGCCCCAGCATTTT. Its protein is CASSKRQLHSNQPQHF.

Details on this clone: The junction differs from germline at one of its ends, possibly a read error. The gene calls are TRBV30 and TRBJ2-2, with D hard to call. The CDR3 runs 15 residues. Germline values: CDR1 GTSNPN, CDR2 SVGIG (reference sequence). The CDR3 nucleotides are TGTGCCTGGAGTGAGGGTCGGCGGATCACCCGGGAGCTGTTTTTT. This sequence encodes CAWSEGRRITRELFF.

The chain is built from TRBV27 and TRBJ1-4, with D uncertain. This CDR3 region has 16 residues. V shed 6 bases and J shed 0 bases, with 14 bases lying between them. Per the germline V gene, CDR1 is MNHEY and CDR2 is SMNVEV (reference sequence). The CDR3 spells CASRPGSSSTNEKLFF. In DNA form, the CDR3 reads TGTGCCAGCAGGCCCGGGAGTTCTTCAACTAATGAAAAACTGTTTTTT. The entire variable domain, with the rest obtained from reference TRBV27 and TRBJ1-4, is as follows: EAQVTQNPRYLITVTGKKLTVTCSQNMNHEYMSWYRQDPGLGLRQIYYSMNVEVTDKGDVPEGYKVSRKEKRNFPLILESPSPNQTSLYFCASRPGSSSTNEKLFFGSGTQLSVL.

The chain is built from TRBV9 and TRBJ1-6; D not resolved. Trimming pared 3 bases from V and 9 bases from J, leaving 19 bases between. The CDR3 consists of 16 residues. Germline CDR1 SGDLS, CDR2 YYNGEE. CDR3 sequence reads: CASSDGRATASSPLHF. CDR3 DNA: TGTGCCAGCAGCGACGGGCGAGCGACCGCGAGTTCACCCCTCCACTTT.